This T cell receptor beta chain appears in the sequencing data of a study of T-cell reconstitution after alpha-beta-depleted transplantation in children (dated by TCRdb to the mid-2010s). As for the study more broadly: T-cell immune reconstitution after TCRalphabeta/CD19-depleted allogeneic hematopoietic cell transplantation in children was quantitatively tracked in the study by means of TCR repertoire profiling.

The CDR3 starts with the cysteine, ends with the phenylalanine, and has 14 residues. Of all the DNA, just the CDR3 is kept, 42 bases in frame from base 1. CDR1 SQVTM and CDR2 ANQGSEA were looked up in the germline V gene. V is shortened by 5 bases, J by 2 bases, and the region joining them spans 12 bases. Notes on this clonotype: The target of this receptor is not known. Per-nucleotide qualities are absent, and no much larger clonotype sits a single base away.

The library was prepared using PCR. Data came from an Illumina HiSeq 2500. To normalize quantification of the TCRbeta repertoire, the TCR libraries were built with molecular barcoding that relied on unique molecular identifiers. TCRdb applied fastp at Q25 and MiXCR to the public reads, then kept only in-frame beta chains. Each entry merges the rows of one CDR3 protein and shows their most common DNA and genes. This sample gives 350,000 to 450,000 distinct CDR3 sequences in total; 13% of them show up just once. The ten largest account for about 4% of the sample. The specimen comprised PBMCs, sampled from the stem cell graft. This sequence uses TRBV29-1 and TRBJ2-2; possibly the D gene is TRBD1, per 6 matching bases. The origin of this receptor is a human donor who donated a stem cell graft to a child with Fanconi anemia. The sequenced DNA: TGCAGCGTTCGCACAGGGAGAAACACCGGGGAGCTGTTTTTT. It encodes CSVRTGRNTGELFF.